The 7 T cell receptor beta chains presented below share a single source sample, sequenced in a study of vaccination and CD4 T cells after COVID-19. Their recognized antigens are unknown. Scientists ran DNA taken from cultured CD4+ T cells through the Oncomine TCR Beta short-read assay for sequencing. MiXCR was run by TCRdb on the PCR reads, yielding one entry per CDR3 protein. This table holds about 17,000 distinct CDR3 sequences, 54% found once. Treatment denoted: roughly ten-day PBMC culture with coronavirus spike peptide pools or control peptides (ViraFEST assay). Material: CD4+ T cells from blood, cultured in vitro. The receptors here all came from a human donor who had recovered from COVID-19.

The CDR3 nucleotides are TGCGCCAGCCATCGAGAGGGAGAGACCCAGTACTTC. The encoded protein is CASHREGETQYF. The V and J genes are TRBV5-1 and TRBJ2-5, with a weak D call TRBD2 (5 bases). Trimming shortened V by 7 bases and J by 4 bases, and 11 bases separated the two germline ends. The CDR3 spans 12 residues. CDR1 and CDR2 (germline): SGHRS, YFSETQ.

The rearrangement uses TRBV6-1 and TRBJ1-5; D unresolved. CDR1 and CDR2 (germline): MNHNS, SASEGT. Between the trimmed V and J ends, which lost 5 bases and 4 bases, there was a span of 15 bases. The CDR3 sequence is 15 residues long. CDR3 protein: CASSTGPNGNQPQHF. In DNA form, the CDR3 reads TGTGCCAGCAGTACCGGACCGAACGGTAATCAGCCCCAGCATTTT.

The V and J genes are TRBV11-1 and TRBJ1-6; no clear D. CDR1 and CDR2 from the germline V gene are SGHAT and FQDESV (reference sequence). V dropped 5 bases and J dropped 10 bases, with 15 bases sitting between them. This CDR3 contains 14 residues. Written as DNA, the CDR3 is TGTGCCAGCAGCCTACCGGGCCTGGGGTCACCCCTCCACTTT. Protein: CASSLPGLGSPLHF.

This clonotype was seen more than once but under ten times. The chain is built from TRBV19 and TRBJ1-5; D is ambiguous. CDR1 and CDR2 (germline): LNHDA, SQIVND (reference sequence). This CDR3 comprises 13 residues. The V and J ends lost 5 bases and 7 bases respectively, with 12 bases between them. CDR3 nucleotides: TGTGCCAGTAGTTTCCGGGAAGGGCAGCCCCAGCATTTT. It specifies CASSFREGQPQHF.

The V call is TRBV2, the J call TRBJ2-3, with no clear D. Germline V gene data show CDR1 as SNHLY and CDR2 as FYNNEI. V gave up 4 bases and J gave up 3 bases, with 11 bases separating them. The CDR3 has 14 amino acids. CDR3 nucleotides: TGTGCCAGCAGTGTAGTGGGAAATACAGATACGCAGTATTTT. It translates to CASSVVGNTDTQYF.

The chain carries TRBV6-1 and TRBJ2-5; 8 bases map to TRBD2. Per the germline V gene, CDR1 is MNHNS and CDR2 is SASEGT. V dropped 8 bases and J dropped 5; count of bases not matched to a gene: 10. The CDR3 is 14 amino acids. CDR3: CASGTSGGRETQYF. CDR3 DNA: TGTGCCAGCGGGACCAGCGGGGGTCGTGAGACCCAGTACTTC.

The chain links TRBV5-1 to TRBJ2-2, with 8 positions matching TRBD1. The CDR3 loop spans 15 amino acids. V gave up 4 bases and J gave up 4 bases; unmatched junction bases: 6. CDR1 is SGHRS, CDR2 YFSETQ, per germline. Here the CDR3 reads CASSPGTGATGELFF. The CDR3 DNA reads as TGCGCCAGCAGCCCGGGGACAGGAGCCACCGGGGAGCTGTTTTTT. Supplemented by reference TRBV5-1 and TRBJ2-2, the full variable domain reads KAGVTQTPRYLIKTRGQQVTLSCSPISGHRSVSWYQQTPGQGLQFLFEYFSETQRNKGNFPGRFSGRQFSNSRSEMNVSTLELGDSALYLCASSPGTGATGELFFGEGSRLTVL.